This paragraph covers one T cell receptor beta chain sequence. This entry is derived from a study of T cells after somatic rescue of genetic block. V gave up 1 base and J gave up 4 bases; unmatched junction bases: 6. The V gene's germline CDR1 is SGHRS and CDR2 YFSETQ. This CDR3 region has 17 residues. Method: immunoSEQ multiplex PCR; TCRdb's copy keeps in-frame clones and lacks some. The table lists 11,000 to 15,000 clones, 70% to 80% of them singletons, with around 14% in the top ten. The TCR comes from a boy younger than 18. Sequences were obtained from peripheral blood mononuclear cells (PBMCs). The chain carries TRBV5-1 and TRBJ2-2, with 11 bases matching TRBD2. Here the CDR3 reads CASSLYTSGGFTGELFF. The CDR3 coding sequence is TGCGCCAGCAGCTTGTATACTAGCGGGGGATTCACCGGGGAGCTGTTTTTT.